This T cell receptor beta chain was sequenced during a study of shared clonotypes between healthy human individuals. The wider study: The donor pool was made up of two women and three men aged 18 to 49. CD4 naive cells filled three plates per donor, CD4 memory three, CD8 naive two and CD8 memory one. Study conclusions and caveats: Relative to their counterparts shared across all four donors, non-shared clonotypes exhibited diminished generation probabilities. It was observed that roughly 5.4% of naive CD4 clonotypes were shared across a handful of donors.

Germline CDR1 and CDR2: SEHNR and FQNEAQ (reference sequence). The CDR3 totals 17 residues. V trimming: 5 bases; J trimming: 3 bases; junction bases outside the gene matches: 15. It was CD45RO-negative cells, positively selected for CCR7, that made up naive CD8 cells, with terminally differentiated effector memory CD45RA+ cells excluded. Points on this clone: Antigen unknown.

The table came from immunoSEQ multiplex PCR; TCRdb's copy has only in-frame clones and leaves some out. The sample shows about 2.1 million clones, just under 95% of them seen only once. The rearrangement uses TRBV7-9 and TRBJ2-7; 8 positions match TRBD1. The sequence was obtained from a man aged 18 to 35 in good health. Some clones in this sample may be carry-over from other donors' samples. Sequenced sample: naive CD8+ T cells from PBMCs. The CDR3 region has the DNA TGTGCCAGCAGCCCCCGCTCGTCGGGACAGGACCGCTACGAGCAGTACTTC. This encodes CASSPRSSGQDRYEQYF. Based on the CDR3 plus reference TRBV7-9 and TRBJ2-7, the full variable domain is DTGVSQNPRHKITKRGQNVTFRCDPISEHNRLYWYRQTLGQGPEFLTYFQNEAQLEKSRLLSDRFSAERPKGSFSTLEIQRTEQGDSAMYLCASSPRSSGQDRYEQYFGPGTRLTVT.